Below are 11 T cell receptor beta chains sequenced from a single sample in a study of blood T cell repertoires in COVID-19. Sequencing was performed with immunoSEQ multiplex PCR; in TCRdb, only in-frame clones are kept and a portion is missing. In the table there are fewer than 250,000 clones, 88% of which are singletons. Sequenced sample: peripheral blood. The source is a man younger than 45 with acute or convalescent COVID-19.

This sequence joins TRBV5-6 and TRBJ2-2; 11 bases match TRBD2. CDR3 length equals 16 residues. CDR1 is SGHDT and CDR2 is YYEEEE in the germline V gene. Trimming at V came to 2 bases and at J to 9 bases, leaving 9 bases not matched to a gene. Here the CDR3 reads CASSFTGTSGTRELFF. In nucleotides, the CDR3 is TGTGCCAGCAGCTTCACCGGGACTAGCGGCACGAGGGAGCTGTTTTTT.

The chain uses TRBV9 and TRBJ1-2, with 8 bases fitting TRBD1. Per the germline V gene, CDR1 is SGDLS and CDR2 is YYNGEE. Trimming cost V 0 bases and J 7 bases; bases outside gene matches: 8. This CDR3 region has 15 residues. CDR3 sequence: CASSVAGQGKSGYTF. In DNA form, the CDR3 reads TGTGCCAGCAGCGTAGCCGGACAGGGTAAATCTGGCTACACCTTC.

The chain uses TRBV7-3 and TRBJ1-1; D gene uncertain. The length of the CDR3 is 15 residues. V was shortened by 0 bases and J by 8 bases, with 16 bases between the two germline ends. Looked up from germline, CDR1 is SGHTA and CDR2 is FQGTGA. CDR3 amino acids: CASSLTGSDTDEAFF. Written as DNA, the CDR3 is TGTGCCAGCAGCTTAACGGGTTCTGACACAGACGAAGCTTTCTTT.

The gene calls are TRBV30 and TRBJ2-2, with 7 bases fitting TRBD1. Germline lookup yields CDR1 GTSNPN and CDR2 SVGIG (reference sequence). This CDR3 region has 16 residues. J gave up 4 bases and V 2 bases, and 10 bases lay outside the gene matches. The CDR3 DNA reads as TGTGCCTGGAGTATACCCATGACAGGGTTCACCGGGGAGCTGTTTTTT. It yields the protein CAWSIPMTGFTGELFF. Supplemented by reference TRBV30 and TRBJ2-2, the full variable domain reads SQTIHQWPATLVQPVGSPLSLECTVEGTSNPNLYWYRQAAGRGLQLLFYSVGIGQISSEVPQNLSASRPQDRQFILSSKKLLLSDSGFYLCAWSIPMTGFTGELFFGEGSRLTVL.

The chain has TRBV28 and TRBJ2-7, with 7 bases identical to TRBD1. Losses at the gene ends were 6 bases for V and 4 bases for J; bases not matched to a gene: 12. CDR3 length: 15 residues. Germline V gene data show CDR1 as MDHEN and CDR2 as SYDVKM. CDR3 DNA: TGTGCCAGCAGCCCCACAGGGGAAGCAAGGTACGAGCAGTACTTC. The encoded protein is CASSPTGEARYEQYF.

The chain joins TRBV19 to TRBJ2-2; tentatively, D is TRBD1 (6 bases). Trimming removed 6 bases at V and 3 bases at J, with 11 bases between. Germline assignment: CDR1 LNHDA and CDR2 SQIVND (reference sequence). This CDR3 has 14 amino acids. The CDR3 loop reads CASSTGKDTGELFF. DNA of the CDR3: TGTGCCAGTAGCACAGGGAAAGACACCGGGGAGCTGTTTTTT. Looking up the rest from reference TRBV19 and TRBJ2-2 gives the full variable domain: DGGITQSPKYLFRKEGQNVTLSCEQNLNHDAMYWYRQDPGQGLRLIYYSQIVNDFQKGDIAEGYSVSREKKESFPLTVTSAQKNPTAFYLCASSTGKDTGELFFGEGSRLTVL.

J is TRBJ2-3 and V is TRBV30; D is ambiguous. This CDR3 has 12 residues. From germline, CDR1 is GTSNPN and CDR2 SVGIG (reference sequence). Trimming removed 3 bases from V and 6 bases from J, with 10 bases in between. DNA of the CDR3: TGTGCCTGGAGCGTCGCTAGGGATACGCAGTATTTT. This translates into CAWSVARDTQYF.

This chain joins TRBV10-2 and TRBJ2-4, with a weak D call TRBD1 (5 bases). Germline values: CDR1 WSHSY, CDR2 SAAADI. The ends were cut back, 2 bases at V and 1 base at J, with 12 bases in the middle. The CDR3 consists of 16 residues. CDR3 DNA: TGCGCCAGCAGTGAGGTGGGGCCCGTCGCCAAAAACATTCAGTACTTC. It codes for CASSEVGPVAKNIQYF.

The chain couples TRBV5-1 to TRBJ2-4; 9 positions match TRBD2. J lost 0 bases, V lost 0 bases, and 7 bases had no gene match. Germline-derived CDR1 and CDR2 are SGHRS and YFSETQ. The CDR3 spans 18 residues. The CDR3 bases are TGCGCCAGCAGCTTGGGGATAGCGGGAGAGATAGCCAAAAACATTCAGTACTTC. As protein: CASSLGIAGEIAKNIQYF.

The chain links TRBV24-1 to TRBJ2-3, with TRBD2 identical over 9 bases. CDR3 size: 18 residues. Looked up from germline, CDR1 is KGHDR and CDR2 is SFDVKD. V was pared by 4 bases and J by 0 bases, with 10 bases of the junction left unmatched. The DNA of the CDR3 is TGTGCCACCAGTGACCCTAGAGCGGGGGGCCTTAGCACAGATACGCAGTATTTT. Its protein product is CATSDPRAGGLSTDTQYF.

The chain is built from TRBV11-3 and TRBJ2-4; 15 nucleotides align to TRBD2. The CDR3 loop spans 16 amino acids. Trimming at V came to 5 bases and at J to 4 bases, leaving 3 bases not matched to a gene. The germline V gene has CDR1 SGHNT and CDR2 YENEEA. DNA for the CDR3: TGTGCCAGCAGCACAGGGACTAGCGGGGGGAAAAACATTCAGTACTTC. It encodes CASSTGTSGGKNIQYF.